The 11 T cell receptor beta chains below all came from one sample that was sequenced in a study of T cell changes during pregnancy in multiple sclerosis. TCRdb's table, derived via immunoSEQ multiplex PCR, lists solely in-frame clones and lacks some. This sample has 60,000 to 65,000 clones, with approximately 92% found just once. The source material was peripheral blood, sampled in the first trimester of pregnancy. These TCRs come from a female donor with multiple sclerosis, enrolled in a pregnancy study.

This chain links TRBV5-1 with TRBJ2-7; no clear D. Trimming took 0 bases from V and 2 from J, leaving 9 bases between them. Germline CDR1 reads SGHRS; CDR2 reads YFSETQ. CDR3 length: 14 amino acids. CDR3 DNA: TGCGCCAGCAGCTTGGACCCGGTTGCCTACGAGCAGTACTTC. It yields the protein CASSLDPVAYEQYF. Full variable domain (rest looked up from reference TRBV5-1 and TRBJ2-7): KAGVTQTPRYLIKTRGQQVTLSCSPISGHRSVSWYQQTPGQGLQFLFEYFSETQRNKGNFPGRFSGRQFSNSRSEMNVSTLELGDSALYLCASSLDPVAYEQYFGPGTRLTVT.

CDR3 bases: TGTGCCAGCAGTTTGGACAGGGTGGGGAATCAGCCCCAGCATTTT. Its translation: CASSLDRVGNQPQHF. The chain employs TRBV28 and TRBJ1-5, with TRBD1 matching over 8 bases. CDR3 size: 15 residues. The V gene end was trimmed by 3 bases and the J gene end by 4 bases; junction bases not matched to a gene: 5. From germline, CDR1 is MDHEN and CDR2 SYDVKM.

This sequence joins TRBV28 and TRBJ2-5; tentative D call: TRBD1 (6 bases). Trimming pared 2 bases from V and 2 bases from J, leaving 18 bases between. Germline-derived CDR1 and CDR2 are MDHEN and SYDVKM. The CDR3 has 17 residues. The CDR3 reads CASSLTGPQGYQETQYF. CDR3 DNA sequence: TGTGCCAGCAGTTTAACGGGGCCACAGGGCTATCAAGAGACCCAGTACTTC.

V is TRBV11-3 and J is TRBJ2-5; D is undetermined. Germline assignment: CDR1 SGHNT and CDR2 YENEEA. The germline V and J ends were trimmed by 6 bases and 5 bases, with 7 bases remaining between them. This CDR3 spans 11 amino acids. The CDR3 nucleotides read TGTGCCAGCAGGAGATCGGAGACCCAGTACTTC. This translates into CASRRSETQYF.

The chain links TRBV29-1 to TRBJ2-7; TRBD2 might be the D (5 bases). This CDR3 has 14 residues. Germline V gene lookup returns CDR1 SQVTM and CDR2 ANQGSEA. The V end was cut by 7 bases, the J end by 0 bases, with 16 bases between. This CDR3 is CSAGGQVDSYEQYF. CDR3 DNA: TGCAGCGCCGGAGGCCAAGTCGACTCCTACGAGCAGTACTTC.

V and J are TRBV5-4 and TRBJ2-4, with D maybe TRBD2 (5 bases). The CDR3 length is 16 residues. Trimming stripped 4 bases from V and 1 base from J, with 15 bases between. Germline V gene lookup returns CDR1 SGHNT and CDR2 YYREEE (reference sequence). This CDR3 is CASSGGLPDAKNIQYF. The CDR3, as DNA: TGTGCCAGCAGCGGCGGGTTACCGGATGCCAAAAACATTCAGTACTTC.

Written as DNA, the CDR3 is TGTGCCAGCTCATCGACCAGGGTTGATACGCAGTATTTT. Translated: CASSSTRVDTQYF. The chain joins TRBV18 to TRBJ2-3; TRBD1 might be the D (5 bases). V was shortened by 5 bases and J by 6 bases, with 12 bases between the two germline ends. This CDR3 is built from 13 residues. CDR1 and CDR2 from the germline V gene are KGHSH and LQKENI.

V is TRBV5-1 and J is TRBJ2-7; a weak D match, TRBD2 (5 bases). V lost 5 bases and J lost 3, with 9 bases in between. This CDR3 region has 12 residues. The germline gives CDR1 SGHRS, CDR2 YFSETQ. The CDR3 DNA sequence: TGCGCCAGCAGTGGTAGCGACTACGAGCAGTACTTC. It translates to CASSGSDYEQYF.

J is TRBJ2-1 and V is TRBV30; possibly TRBD2 for D (6 bases). Trimming cost V 5 bases and J 7 bases, with 6 bases left between them. The germline gives CDR1 GTSNPN, CDR2 SVGIG (reference sequence). The CDR3 extends over 10 amino acids. CDR3 coding DNA: TGTGCCTGGGGGGGGAATGAGCAGTTCTTC. It is translated as CAWGGNEQFF.

The rearrangement joins TRBV6-6 to TRBJ2-2, with 9 bases lining up with TRBD2. CDR3 length: 16 residues. The germline V gene encodes CDR1 MNHNY and CDR2 SVGAGI (reference sequence). The V gene end was trimmed by 0 bases and the J gene end by 5 bases; junction bases not matched to a gene: 4. The CDR3 sequence: CASSYSLGLATGELFF. Written as DNA, the CDR3 is TGTGCCAGCAGTTACTCGCTGGGACTAGCAACCGGGGAGCTGTTTTTT.

This chain connects TRBV9 to TRBJ2-1, with 10 bases matching TRBD2. V shed 4 bases, J shed 2 bases, and the junction held 6 bases outside the gene matches. Germline CDR1 SGDLS, CDR2 YYNGEE. The CDR3 spans 16 residues. CDR3 sequence: CASSRDLAGAYNEQFF. CDR3 nucleotides: TGTGCCAGCAGCAGGGATCTAGCGGGAGCCTACAATGAGCAGTTCTTC.